This TCR beta chain was recorded in a study of blood T cells in healthy people across ages. The authors ran a second PCR of roughly 6 to 11 cycles using a sample-barcoded 5' primer and a J-beta primer mix. Using its own MiXCR run on the 5' RACE reads, TCRdb lists one record per CDR3 protein. The sample records 1.5 million to 2 million distinct CDR3 sequences, under 30% being singletons. The receptor was derived from a woman in her twenties or thirties in good health. Input material: blood.

The CDR3 here is CASSTLGVSYEQYF. CDR3 sequence (DNA): TGTGCCAGCAGCACCCTGGGGGTGTCCTACGAGCAGTACTTC. The chain is built from TRBV13 and TRBJ2-7; D assignment may be TRBD1 or TRBD2 (5 bases each). This CDR3 region has 14 residues. Germline assignment: CDR1 PRHDT and CDR2 FYEKMQ (reference sequence). The V and J ends lost 5 bases and 1 base respectively, with 12 bases between them.